This note documents a single TCR beta chain sequence. Its antigen is not yet known. No much larger clone exists at a distance of one base, and base qualities are not known. The library came from the immunoSEQ multiplex PCR assay. TCRdb retrieved this table from immuneACCESS and kept in-frame rearrangements only. Not all clones are present; in checked studies, unresolved V genes account for under half, and no reason is known for the remainder. The sample data list over 60,000 clones, and roughly 86% of these were observed just once. The ten largest account for around 4.9% of the sample. The sample is drawn from a study of technical replicates of blood from four donors (dated by TCRdb to the late 2010s). Relative to germline, V is 3 bases shorter and J is 4 bases shorter, with 13 bases between their ends. According to the germline V gene (reference sequence), CDR1 reads WNHNN and CDR2 reads SYGVQD. CDR3 length: 15 amino acids, cysteine to phenylalanine. CDR3 DNA is the only sequence kept; it has 45 bases, read in frame from the first base.

What was sequenced was PBMCs. This TCR was recovered from a human donor in good health. Some clones in this sample may be carry-over from other donors' samples. The chain is made from TRBV10-1 and TRBJ2-1, and perhaps TRBD2 as D gene, on 5 matching bases. The sequenced DNA: TGCGCCAGCAGTGATCGGGGTTTGCCGTACAATGAGCAGTTCTTC. This yields the protein CASSDRGLPYNEQFF.